There are a few counts of the clone carrying this T cell receptor beta chain. The CDR3 has 13 residues. The J segment lost 8 bases and the V segment lost 7 bases, leaving 10 bases of the junction unmatched. The data were taken from a study of T-cell memory formation after mild COVID-19. A single record per CDR3 protein comes from TCRdb applying MiXCR to the 5' RACE reads. The sample consists of about 240,000 distinct CDR3 sequences, roughly 10% of them appearing once. V gene TRBV12-3 or TRBV12-4 combines with J gene TRBJ1-2, with 7 positions matching TRBD1. The TCR originated in a man aged 18 to 30 who had mild COVID-19 (a few samples of this study predate the infection). Cell type and time point are not known. The sequenced sample consisted of PBMCs or a T cell subset sorted from them (not recorded which). CDR3 nucleotides: TGTGCCAGCAATCGAGGGACAGACGAGGGCTACACCTTC. It codes for CASNRGTDEGYTF.